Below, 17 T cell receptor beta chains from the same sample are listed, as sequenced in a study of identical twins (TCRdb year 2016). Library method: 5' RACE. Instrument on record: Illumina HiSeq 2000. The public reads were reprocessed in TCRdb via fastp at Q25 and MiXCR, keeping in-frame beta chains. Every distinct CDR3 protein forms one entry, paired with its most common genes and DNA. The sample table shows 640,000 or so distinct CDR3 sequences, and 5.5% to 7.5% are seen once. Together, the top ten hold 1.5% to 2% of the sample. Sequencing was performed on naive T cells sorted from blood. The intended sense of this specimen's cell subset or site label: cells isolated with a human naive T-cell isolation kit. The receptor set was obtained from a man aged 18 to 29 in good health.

The CDR3 region has the DNA TGTGCTAGTGGTTTGGAGGGGATTGAGCAGTTCTTC. It codes for CASGLEGIEQFF. This chain connects TRBV12-5 to TRBJ2-1; D is perhaps TRBD1 (5 bases). CDR1 is LGHNT and CDR2 is FRNRAP in the germline V gene. V was trimmed by 1 base and J by 9 bases, leaving 7 bases between them. This CDR3 region has 12 residues.

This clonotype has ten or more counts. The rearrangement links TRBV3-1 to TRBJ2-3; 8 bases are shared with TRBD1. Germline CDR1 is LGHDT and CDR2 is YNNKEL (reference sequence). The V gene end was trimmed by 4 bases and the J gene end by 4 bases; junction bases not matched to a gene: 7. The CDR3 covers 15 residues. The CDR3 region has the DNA TGTGCCAGCAGCCTTGGGACAGGTAAATCAGATACGCAGTATTTT. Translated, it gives CASSLGTGKSDTQYF.

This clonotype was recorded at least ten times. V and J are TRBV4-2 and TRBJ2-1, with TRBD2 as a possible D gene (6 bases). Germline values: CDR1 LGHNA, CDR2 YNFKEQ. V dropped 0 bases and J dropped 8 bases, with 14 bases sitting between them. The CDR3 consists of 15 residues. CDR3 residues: CASSQEEGLSHEQFF. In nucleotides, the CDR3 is TGTGCCAGCAGCCAAGAGGAGGGACTGAGCCATGAGCAGTTCTTC.

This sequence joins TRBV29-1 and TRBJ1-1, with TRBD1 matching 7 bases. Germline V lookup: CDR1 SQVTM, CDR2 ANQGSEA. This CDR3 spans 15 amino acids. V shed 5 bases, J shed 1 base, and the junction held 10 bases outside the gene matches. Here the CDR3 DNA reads TGCAGCGTTTCGCCGGGACAGATAAAGAACACTGAAGCTTTCTTT. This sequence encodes CSVSPGQIKNTEAFF.

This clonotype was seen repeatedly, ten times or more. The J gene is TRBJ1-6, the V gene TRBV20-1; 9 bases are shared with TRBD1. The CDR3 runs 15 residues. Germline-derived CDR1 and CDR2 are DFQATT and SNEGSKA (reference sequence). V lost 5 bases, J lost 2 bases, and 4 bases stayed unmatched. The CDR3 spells CSAGDRAAYNSPLHF. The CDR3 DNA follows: TGCAGTGCTGGGGACAGGGCGGCCTATAATTCACCCCTCCACTTT.

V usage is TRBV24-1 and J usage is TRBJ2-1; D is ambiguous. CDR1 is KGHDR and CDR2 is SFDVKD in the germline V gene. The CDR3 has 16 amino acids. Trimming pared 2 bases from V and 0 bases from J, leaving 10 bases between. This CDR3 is CATSDSAGRSYNEQFF. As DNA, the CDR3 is TGTGCCACCAGTGATTCGGCAGGTCGCTCCTACAATGAGCAGTTCTTC.

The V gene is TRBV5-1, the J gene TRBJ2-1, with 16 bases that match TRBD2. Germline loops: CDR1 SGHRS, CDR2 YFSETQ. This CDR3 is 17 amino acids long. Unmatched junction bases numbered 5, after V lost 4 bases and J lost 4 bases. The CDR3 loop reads CASSKGTSGREYNEQFF. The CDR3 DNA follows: TGCGCCAGCAGCAAGGGGACTAGCGGGAGGGAATACAATGAGCAGTTCTTC. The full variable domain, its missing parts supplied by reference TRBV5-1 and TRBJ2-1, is KAGVTQTPRYLIKTRGQQVTLSCSPISGHRSVSWYQQTPGQGLQFLFEYFSETQRNKGNFPGRFSGRQFSNSRSEMNVSTLELGDSALYLCASSKGTSGREYNEQFFGPGTRLTVL.

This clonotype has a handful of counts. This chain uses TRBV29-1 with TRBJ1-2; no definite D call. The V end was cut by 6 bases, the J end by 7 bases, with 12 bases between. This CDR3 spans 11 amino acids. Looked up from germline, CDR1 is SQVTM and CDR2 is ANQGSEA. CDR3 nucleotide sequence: TGCAGCGTCTGGAGATACAGTGGCTACACCTTC. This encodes CSVWRYSGYTF.

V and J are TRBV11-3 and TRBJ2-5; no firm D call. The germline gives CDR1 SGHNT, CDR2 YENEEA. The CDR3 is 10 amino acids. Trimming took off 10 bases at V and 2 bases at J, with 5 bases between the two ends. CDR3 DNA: TGTGCCATTATACAAGAGACCCAGTACTTC. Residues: CAIIQETQYF.

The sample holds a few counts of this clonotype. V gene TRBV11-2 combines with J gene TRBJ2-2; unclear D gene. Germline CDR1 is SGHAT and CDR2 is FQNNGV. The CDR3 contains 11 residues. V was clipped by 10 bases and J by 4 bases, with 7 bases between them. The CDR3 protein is CAIKGTGELFF. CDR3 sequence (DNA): TGTGCCATAAAAGGCACCGGGGAGCTGTTTTTT.

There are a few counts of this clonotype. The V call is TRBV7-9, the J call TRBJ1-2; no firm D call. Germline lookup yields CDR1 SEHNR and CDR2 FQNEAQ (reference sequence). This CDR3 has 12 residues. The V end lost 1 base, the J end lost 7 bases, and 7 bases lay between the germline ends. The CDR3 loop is CASSLGRTGYTF. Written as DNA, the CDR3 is TGTGCCAGCAGCTTAGGGAGGACTGGCTACACCTTC.

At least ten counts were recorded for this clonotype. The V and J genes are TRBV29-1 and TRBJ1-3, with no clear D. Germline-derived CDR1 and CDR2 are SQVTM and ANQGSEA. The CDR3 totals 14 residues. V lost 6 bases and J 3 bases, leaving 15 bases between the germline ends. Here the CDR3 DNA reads TGCAGCGTGGCAGACGAGAAAGATGGAAACACCATATATTTT. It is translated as CSVADEKDGNTIYF.

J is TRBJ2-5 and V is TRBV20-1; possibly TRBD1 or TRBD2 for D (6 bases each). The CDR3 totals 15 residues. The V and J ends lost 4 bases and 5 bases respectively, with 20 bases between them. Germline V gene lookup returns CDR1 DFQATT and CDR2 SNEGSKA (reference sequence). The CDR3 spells CSATQQGGMRETQYF. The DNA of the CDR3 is TGCAGTGCTACTCAACAGGGAGGTATGCGGGAGACCCAGTACTTC.

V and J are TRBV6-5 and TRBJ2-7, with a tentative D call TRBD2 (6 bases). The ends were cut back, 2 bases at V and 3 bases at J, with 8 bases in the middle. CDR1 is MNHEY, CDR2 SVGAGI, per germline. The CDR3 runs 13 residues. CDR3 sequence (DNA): TGTGCCAGCAGTTACGAGGAGGGCTACGAGCAGTACTTC. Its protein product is CASSYEEGYEQYF.

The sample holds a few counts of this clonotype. The CDR3 spells CASRGLAESTDTQYF. The CDR3 nucleotides are TGTGCCAGCAGGGGACTAGCGGAAAGCACAGATACGCAGTATTTT. This chain uses TRBV2 with TRBJ2-3; 11 nucleotides line up with TRBD2. Trimming cost V 6 bases and J 0 bases; bases outside gene matches: 2. The CDR3 sequence is 15 residues long. Per the germline V gene, CDR1 is SNHLY and CDR2 is FYNNEI.

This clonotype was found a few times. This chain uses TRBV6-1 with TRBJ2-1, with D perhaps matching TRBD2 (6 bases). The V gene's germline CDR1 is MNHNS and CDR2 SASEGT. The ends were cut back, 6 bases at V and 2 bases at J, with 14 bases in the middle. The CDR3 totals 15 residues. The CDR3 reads CASRRGLLTYNEQFF. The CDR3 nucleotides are TGTGCCAGCAGACGGGGACTTCTCACCTACAATGAGCAGTTCTTC.

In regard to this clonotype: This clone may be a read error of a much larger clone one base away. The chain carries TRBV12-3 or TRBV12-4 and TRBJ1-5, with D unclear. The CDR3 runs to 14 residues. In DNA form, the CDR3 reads TGTGCCAGCAGTTTATCAGGCCCGGGAGTGCCCCAGCTTTTT. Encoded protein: CASSLSGPGVPQLF.